The clone carrying this T cell receptor (beta chain) was seen once. Its specificity is unknown. These data are taken from a study of T cell responses to AZD1222 COVID-19 vaccine. General study findings and limits: AZD1222 recipients seropositive at baseline numbered only 5 or 6. Donor demographics were predominantly white British with a female majority; clonal diversity may be underestimated.

The CDR3 extends over 16 amino acids. Germline lookup yields CDR1 KGHSH and CDR2 LQKENI. V lost 5 bases and J lost 0; bases outside the gene matches: 7. Method: immunoSEQ multiplex PCR; TCRdb's copy keeps in-frame clones and lacks some. This sample has around 130,000 clones; 80% to 90% occur once, and the top ten carry 9.5%. Material: peripheral blood, obtained 28 days after the second AZD1222 dose. The gene calls are TRBV18 and TRBJ1-5; 7 bases match TRBD1. This TCR was sampled from an adult who received the AZD1222 COVID-19 vaccine. DNA for the CDR3: TGTGCCAGCTCATTTACAGGGGTTGATAGCAATCAGCCCCAGCATTTT. Amino acid sequence: CASSFTGVDSNQPQHF.